These T cell receptor beta chains were read from a single sample in a study of blood T cell repertoires in COVID-19. Here immunoSEQ multiplex PCR was the method, and the copy in TCRdb shows in-frame clones only, minus some. The repertoire holds approximately 190,000 clones, with approximately 79% as singletons. Sequencing was performed on peripheral blood. These receptors came from a man aged 30 to 45 with active or convalescent COVID-19. Each CDR3 is given with its conserved first and last residue. Each record gives: J gene, clone size, D gene, V gene, CDR3 protein, CDR3 DNA. A D gene is named only where the DNA matches it firmly. Only part of the rows carry a size: once, few, many, or a class if the clone is expanded.

j_call: TRBJ1-1; clone_size: .; d_call: TRBD1; v_call: TRBV6-6; cdr3_aa: CASSRATGGGWNTEAFF; cdr3_nt: TGTGCCAGCAGTCGAGCCACAGGGGGCGGTTGGAACACTGAAGCTTTCTTT
j_call: TRBJ1-1; clone_size: .; d_call: .; v_call: TRBV4-1; cdr3_aa: CASSQAGAGTEAFF; cdr3_nt: TGCGCCAGCAGCCAGGCGGGGGCCGGCACTGAAGCTTTCTTT
j_call: TRBJ1-1; clone_size: few; d_call: .; v_call: TRBV4-2; cdr3_aa: CASSQDLIGEGTEAFF; cdr3_nt: TGTGCCAGCAGCCAAGATCTGATAGGGGAAGGAACTGAAGCTTTCTTT
j_call: TRBJ1-2; clone_size: .; d_call: .; v_call: TRBV11-2; cdr3_aa: CASSLDRNYGYTF; cdr3_nt: TGTGCCAGCAGCTTAGACAGGAACTATGGCTACACCTTC
j_call: TRBJ1-4; clone_size: .; d_call: TRBD1; v_call: TRBV6-5; cdr3_aa: CASSYLGTGEGQLFF; cdr3_nt: TGTGCCAGCAGTTACTTAGGGACAGGCGAGGGACAACTGTTTTTT
j_call: TRBJ2-1; clone_size: .; d_call: TRBD1; v_call: TRBV9; cdr3_aa: CASRTTTGGLNEQFF; cdr3_nt: TGTGCCAGCAGGACAACGACAGGGGGCTTGAATGAGCAGTTCTTC
j_call: TRBJ2-6; clone_size: once; d_call: TRBD1; v_call: TRBV28; cdr3_aa: CASSVTGGARAGANVLTF; cdr3_nt: TGTGCCAGCAGTGTTACAGGGGGCGCCCGGGCTGGGGCCAACGTCCTGACTTTC
j_call: TRBJ2-1; clone_size: few; d_call: .; v_call: TRBV24-1; cdr3_aa: CATSIPVRSSYNEQFF; cdr3_nt: TGTGCCACCAGTATCCCAGTTAGGAGCTCCTACAATGAGCAGTTCTTC
j_call: TRBJ2-5; clone_size: .; d_call: TRBD2; v_call: TRBV24-1; cdr3_aa: CATSDWGGRGTEETQYF; cdr3_nt: TGTGCCACCAGTGATTGGGGGGGTCGGGGAACGGAAGAGACCCAGTACTTC
j_call: TRBJ1-1; clone_size: .; d_call: TRBD1; v_call: TRBV19; cdr3_aa: CASTPDRASGAFF; cdr3_nt: TGTGCCAGTACTCCGGACAGGGCTTCAGGAGCTTTCTTT
j_call: TRBJ1-4; clone_size: .; d_call: .; v_call: TRBV6-1; cdr3_aa: CASSEAWGGTNEKLFF; cdr3_nt: TGTGCCAGCAGTGAAGCGTGGGGGGGAACTAATGAAAAACTGTTTTTT
j_call: TRBJ2-7; clone_size: .; d_call: .; v_call: TRBV25-1; cdr3_aa: CASSEGLFDEQYF; cdr3_nt: TGTGCCAGCAGTGAAGGCCTGTTCGACGAGCAGTACTTC
j_call: TRBJ1-4; clone_size: .; d_call: TRBD1; v_call: TRBV19; cdr3_aa: CASSPTSGTGGGKLFF; cdr3_nt: TGTGCCAGTAGTCCAACCTCCGGGACAGGGGGAGGAAAACTGTTTTTT
j_call: TRBJ2-5; clone_size: .; d_call: TRBD2; v_call: TRBV5-4; cdr3_aa: CASSRLAGGQETQYF; cdr3_nt: TGTGCCAGCAGCCGACTAGCGGGGGGGCAAGAGACCCAGTACTTC
j_call: TRBJ2-3; clone_size: .; d_call: TRBD2; v_call: TRBV15; cdr3_aa: CATSRVGLAGAAVTQYF; cdr3_nt: TGTGCCACCAGCAGAGTCGGACTAGCGGGAGCGGCGGTTACGCAGTATTTT
j_call: TRBJ2-2; clone_size: .; d_call: TRBD1; v_call: TRBV10-3; cdr3_aa: CAISGGDRVTGELFF; cdr3_nt: TGTGCCATCAGTGGGGGGGACAGGGTCACCGGGGAGCTGTTTTTT
j_call: TRBJ1-1; clone_size: few; d_call: .; v_call: TRBV19; cdr3_aa: CASSIAGFGTEAFF; cdr3_nt: TGTGCCAGTAGTATCGCGGGATTCGGCACTGAAGCTTTCTTT
j_call: TRBJ1-1; clone_size: .; d_call: .; v_call: TRBV27; cdr3_aa: CASSRKPGVEAFF; cdr3_nt: TGTGCCAGCAGTCGCAAACCAGGGGTGGAAGCTTTCTTT
j_call: TRBJ1-3; clone_size: .; d_call: .; v_call: TRBV4-1; cdr3_aa: CASSQPGQRYSGNTIYF; cdr3_nt: TGCGCCAGCAGCCAGCCGGGACAAAGATATTCTGGAAACACCATATATTTT
j_call: TRBJ1-2; clone_size: .; d_call: .; v_call: TRBV19; cdr3_aa: CASQQERNYGYTF; cdr3_nt: TGTGCCAGTCAGCAGGAGCGGAACTATGGCTACACCTTC
j_call: TRBJ1-6; clone_size: .; d_call: TRBD1; v_call: TRBV7-9; cdr3_aa: CASSPGQGINSPLHF; cdr3_nt: TGTGCCAGCAGCCCGGGACAGGGGATCAATTCACCCCTCCACTTT
j_call: TRBJ1-2; clone_size: .; d_call: .; v_call: TRBV14; cdr3_aa: CASSRDINYGYTF; cdr3_nt: TGTGCCAGCAGCCGGGACATTAACTATGGCTACACCTTC
j_call: TRBJ2-1; clone_size: .; d_call: .; v_call: TRBV3-1/TRBV3-2; cdr3_aa: CASSRITGSSYNEQFF; cdr3_nt: TGTGCCAGCAGCCGCATTACAGGGAGCTCCTACAATGAGCAGTTCTTC
j_call: TRBJ1-1; clone_size: .; d_call: .; v_call: TRBV29-1; cdr3_aa: CSVPTGSDTEAFF; cdr3_nt: TGCAGCGTCCCTACAGGGAGTGACACTGAAGCTTTCTTT
j_call: TRBJ1-6; clone_size: .; d_call: TRBD1; v_call: TRBV30; cdr3_aa: CAWRGTGNNSPLHF; cdr3_nt: TGTGCCTGGAGGGGGACAGGGAATAATTCACCCCTCCACTTT
j_call: TRBJ2-1; clone_size: .; d_call: .; v_call: TRBV3-1/TRBV3-2; cdr3_aa: CASSQSSSYNEQFF; cdr3_nt: TGTGCCAGCAGCCAAAGTTCGAGCTACAATGAGCAGTTCTTC
j_call: TRBJ2-3; clone_size: .; d_call: TRBD1; v_call: TRBV5-5; cdr3_aa: CASSLSRGHPDTQYF; cdr3_nt: TGTGCCAGCAGCTTATCCAGGGGGCATCCAGATACGCAGTATTTT